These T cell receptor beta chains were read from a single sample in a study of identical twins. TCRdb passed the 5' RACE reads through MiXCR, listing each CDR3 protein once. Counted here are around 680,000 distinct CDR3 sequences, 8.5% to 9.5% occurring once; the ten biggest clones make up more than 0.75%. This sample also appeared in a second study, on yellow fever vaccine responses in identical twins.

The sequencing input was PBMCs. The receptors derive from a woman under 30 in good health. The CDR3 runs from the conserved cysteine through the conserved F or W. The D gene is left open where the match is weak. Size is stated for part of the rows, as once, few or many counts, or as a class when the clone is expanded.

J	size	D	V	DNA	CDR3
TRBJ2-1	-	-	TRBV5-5	TGTGCCAGCAGCTTGGACGCCCTAACGGAGCAGTTCTTC	CASSLDALTEQFF
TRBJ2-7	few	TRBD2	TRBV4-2	TGTGCCAGCAGCCGAGTTCGGGGGGGAACCCCCTACGAGCAGTACTTC	CASSRVRGGTPYEQYF
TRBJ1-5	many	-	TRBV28	TGTGCCAGCAACGGACAGAACAATCAGCCCCAGCATTTT	CASNGQNNQPQHF
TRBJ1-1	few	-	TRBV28	TGTGCCAGCAGTCGAAGTAAATCTGAAGCTTTCTTT	CASSRSKSEAFF
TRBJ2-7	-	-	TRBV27	TGTGCCAGCAGTACCGTGGGTGGGTATAGCTACGAGCAGTACTTC	CASSTVGGYSYEQYF
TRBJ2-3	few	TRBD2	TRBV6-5	TGTGCCAGCAGTTATCCGGGGGGGAGCACAGATACGCAGTATTTT	CASSYPGGSTDTQYF
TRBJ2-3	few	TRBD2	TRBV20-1	TGCAGTGCTAGTCGCCCTCTAGCGGGAGGTTGGGGAGATACGCAGTATTTT	CSASRPLAGGWGDTQYF
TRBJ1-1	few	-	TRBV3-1	TGTGCCAGCAGCCATCTCGGGAAAGGGCTTGAAGCTTTCTTT	CASSHLGKGLEAFF
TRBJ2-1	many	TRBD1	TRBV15	TGTGCCACCAGCGGAGACAGGGGATACAATGAGCAGTTCTTC	CATSGDRGYNEQFF
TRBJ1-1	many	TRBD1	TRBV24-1	TGTGCCACCAGTGACGCCGGGACAGGGGGCAGTAGAACTGAAGCTTTCTTT	CATSDAGTGGSRTEAFF
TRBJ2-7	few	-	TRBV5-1	TGCGCCAGCAGCTTGGTTGCAGGGGCTGGATCCTACGAGCAGTACTTC	CASSLVAGAGSYEQYF
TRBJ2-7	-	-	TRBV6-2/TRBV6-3	TGTGCCAGCAGCCTAAGTCAAAGACTATCCGCACTCCCCGAGCAGTACTTC	CASSLSQRLSALPEQYF
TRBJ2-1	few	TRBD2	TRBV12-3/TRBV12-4	TGTGCCAGCAGTTCACAACTAGCGGGAGGGTTCTATGAGCAGTTCTTC	CASSSQLAGGFYEQFF
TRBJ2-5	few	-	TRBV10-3	TGTGCCATCAGTGAGTCACAGGGGAGGCAAGAGACCCAGTACTTC	CAISESQGRQETQYF
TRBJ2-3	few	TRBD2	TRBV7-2	TGTGCCAGCAGCTTTCCTCTAGCGGGAGGGCCCGGTACGCAGTATTTT	CASSFPLAGGPGTQYF
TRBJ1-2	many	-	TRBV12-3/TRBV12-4	TGTGCCAGCAGTTTGCACGGGGGAGCTAACTATGGCTACACCTTC	CASSLHGGANYGYTF
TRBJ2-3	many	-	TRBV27	TGTGCCAGCAGCTTGAAGGGTTCCACAGATACGCAGTATTTT	CASSLKGSTDTQYF
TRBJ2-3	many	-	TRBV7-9	TGTGCCAGCAGCTTTTACCCCGGCAGCACAGATACGCAGTATTTT	CASSFYPGSTDTQYF
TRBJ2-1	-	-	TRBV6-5	TGTGCCAGCAGTTCTGGGGCAGACGACAATGAGCAGTTCTTC	CASSSGADDNEQFF
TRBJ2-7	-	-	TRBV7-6	TGTGCCACCAAGAGCGGGACAAGCTCCTACGAGCAGTACTTC	CATKSGTSSYEQYF
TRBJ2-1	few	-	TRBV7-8	TGTGCCAGCAGCTTCGCCGGGGTATGGAATGAGCAGTTCTTC	CASSFAGVWNEQFF
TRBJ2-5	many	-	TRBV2	TGTGCCAGCAGTGTCAGGGGCCAAGAGACCCAGTACTTC	CASSVRGQETQYF
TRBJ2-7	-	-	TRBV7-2	TGTGCCAGCAGCTTAGGCCCTGGGAAAGATGGCTACGAGCAGTACTTC	CASSLGPGKDGYEQYF
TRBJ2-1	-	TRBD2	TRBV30	TGTGCCTGGACCTACATCGGGACTAGCGGATACAATGAGCAGTTCTTC	CAWTYIGTSGYNEQFF
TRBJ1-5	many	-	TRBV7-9	TGTGCCAGCAGCTTAGAGGCCAATAGCAATCAGCCCCAGCATTTT	CASSLEANSNQPQHF